This T cell receptor (beta chain) comes out of a study of spatial heterogeneity in lung cancer (dated 2019 in TCRdb). About the investigation overall: Donors were about 70 patients with early-stage, untreated non-small cell lung cancer from the lung TRACERx cohort. Follow-up PBMC samples were sequenced whenever available, and the median time to follow-up was 2 to 3 years after resection. Beta-chain transcripts were consistently detected in greater numbers than alpha-chain transcripts, which likely reflects a higher abundance of beta-chain transcripts. In the raw uncorrected reads, each unique combination of TCR and UMI appeared more than ten times on average. TCR alpha and beta repertoires were quantitatively compared across multiple tumor regions, matched nontumor lung and blood in non-small cell lung cancer. Nonsynonymous mutation counts, determined by whole-exome sequencing of tumor tissue, were related to features of the TCR repertoire. Both alpha and beta chains were TCR-sequenced in 200 to 250 tumor regions, approximately 64 matched nontumor lung samples and approximately 50 PBMC samples obtained at surgery. General findings and caveats noted by the study authors: Only 11 to 15 patients were included in the comparisons of baseline and follow-up blood repertoires. Ubiquitous expanded tumor TCRs were detected in blood more often at tumor resection than at routine follow-up. Confirming at a functional level the hypothesis that regional TCRs recognize regional mutations was considered to require additional single-cell paired TCR alpha and beta sequencing.

This clonotype was detected ten times or more. Its recognized antigen is unknown. Base qualities were left out, and no much larger clone turns up one base away. Libraries were constructed by 5' RACE. The data were produced on a NextSeq 500. To allow correction of PCR and sequencing errors, the TCR library protocol tagged every TCR cDNA molecule with a unique molecular identifier. In the paper's pipeline: TCR identification, UMI-based error correction and CDR3 extraction were performed with Decombinator tools. Expanded TCRs were defined as those above a frequency of 2 per 1,000, corresponding to the top 1% of the tumor frequency distribution. Renyi diversity was calculated using the R vegan package after each repertoire was subsampled 100 times to 5,000 TCRs. CDR3 similarity networks were built from amino acid triplet string-kernel similarity, with CDR3s being connected when pairwise similarity was above 0.82. In-frame beta chains were kept once TCRdb had trimmed the public reads at Q25 with fastp and called clones with MiXCR. CDR3 protein duplicates are merged, each entry listing the most common genes and DNA. The V and J calls shown here were made by TCRdb, not taken from the authors' results. Recorded for this sample are 25,000 to 35,000 distinct CDR3 sequences; roughly 5% of them occurred a single time. The ten largest clones add up to 24% of the sample.

From a lookup of the germline V gene, CDR1 and CDR2 are MNHEY and SVGEGT. The CDR3 runs 14 residues from the cysteine to the phenylalanine. The read is trimmed to its CDR3 DNA, 42 bases read in frame from base 1. Trimming takes 10 bases from V and 3 bases from J, and the germline ends sit 18 bases apart. In the paper's terms, the time point label means: blood at routine non-recurrence follow-up after resection. TCR sequencing used whole RNA extracted from tumor and nontumor lung tissue, or from cryopreserved PBMC samples, without cell sorting. Only patients with enough RNA available from two or more tumor regions were chosen for TCR sequencing.

The receptor was derived from a female donor with early-stage non-small cell lung cancer. The rearrangement combines TRBV6-2 or TRBV6-3 with TRBJ2-5; TRBD1 might be the D gene, on 6 matching bases. The sequencing used PBMCs, collected at follow-up. The nucleotides are TGTGCCAACAGGGAGAGTGGGTCCGAAGAGACCCAGTACTTC. This translates into CANRESGSEETQYF.